These 26 T cell receptor beta chains were all obtained from the same sample, sequenced in a study of T cells expressing NK-cell markers. One entry per CDR3 protein, without DNA, is what TCRdb gives after re-calling the 5' RACE reads. Its table records around 550,000 distinct CDR3 sequences. The sequencing input was blood T cells: a sorted CD56 or NKG2C T cell subset, CD4+ or CD8+ T cells, or bulk PBMC T cells (not recorded which). These receptors all come from a young man in good health.

The chain carries TRBV12-3 or TRBV12-4 and TRBJ1-1; TCRdb's D call, TRBD1, is unchecked because there is no DNA. This CDR3 has 13 amino acids. CDR3 residues: CASSQGQGRQAFF.

CDR3 sequence reads: CATTDVTDTQYF. The V gene is TRBV5-1, the J gene TRBJ2-3. The CDR3 is made up of 12 amino acids. The germline gives CDR1 SGHRS, CDR2 YFSETQ.

The CDR3 protein is CASSYSRQIEAFF. The V gene is TRBV6-5, the J gene TRBJ1-1. The germline V gene has CDR1 MNHEY and CDR2 SVGAGI. The CDR3 contains 13 residues.

The V call is TRBV7-3, the J call TRBJ2-3; as DNA is missing, the TRBD2 call by TCRdb cannot be tested. Germline V gives CDR1 SGHTA, CDR2 FQGTGA. This CDR3 spans 15 amino acids. The CDR3 spells CASSPSRASTDTQYF.

The V call is TRBV7-2, the J call TRBJ1-4. The germline gives CDR1 SGHTA, CDR2 FQGNSA. This CDR3 region has 16 residues. The chain's CDR3 is CASSLAARTTNEKLFF.

The chain recombines TRBV27 with TRBJ2-3. The CDR3 consists of 12 residues. The germline CDR1 and CDR2 sequences are MNHEY and SMNVEV (reference sequence). CDR3 residues: CASSFGWDTQYF.

The chain uses TRBV7-2 and TRBJ2-7; TCRdb gives TRBD2 as the D gene, but with no DNA this cannot be confirmed. The length of the CDR3 is 17 residues. The V gene's germline CDR1 is SGHTA and CDR2 FQGNSA. The CDR3 is CASSPGTSGRASYEQYF.

The chain links TRBV25-1 to TRBJ2-5. CDR3 length: 14 residues. Germline values: CDR1 MGHDK, CDR2 SYGVNS. The CDR3 reads CASSVAELQETQYF.

The chain uses TRBV20-1 and TRBJ2-1; the D call from TCRdb, TRBD2, cannot be confirmed without DNA. There are 13 residues in the CDR3. Germline-derived CDR1 and CDR2 are DFQATT and SNEGSKA (reference sequence). The CDR3 protein is CSAYKRGPGEQFF.

This sequence joins TRBV15 and TRBJ2-1; TCRdb lists TRBD1, though no DNA is available to test this call. Germline CDR1 reads LNHNV; CDR2 reads YYDKDF (reference sequence). CDR3 size: 19 residues. CDR3 sequence: CATSRVLGETGFNSYEQFF.

V gene TRBV7-2 combines with J gene TRBJ2-7; TCRdb lists TRBD1, though no DNA is available to test this call. The CDR3 is 15 amino acids. The germline CDR1 and CDR2 sequences are SGHTA and FQGNSA. CDR3 region: CASSLWVRGAYEQYF.

This rearrangement joins TRBV12-3 or TRBV12-4 to TRBJ2-7; TCRdb picks TRBD1, but there is no DNA to check that call. This CDR3 is built from 14 residues. CDR3 residues: CASSLDPGNYEQYF.

The chain has TRBV20-1 and TRBJ2-1; with no DNA, the TCRdb D assignment of TRBD1 cannot be verified. Germline V gene data show CDR1 as DFQATT and CDR2 as SNEGSKA (reference sequence). The CDR3 is 14 residues long. The CDR3 sequence is CSARGSSGVDEQFF.

The rearrangement links TRBV27 to TRBJ2-4; TCRdb lists TRBD1, though no DNA is available to test this call. Germline lookup yields CDR1 MNHEY and CDR2 SMNVEV (reference sequence). The CDR3 has 12 residues. CDR3 sequence reads: CASSLLGGIQYF.

The chain carries TRBV29-1 and TRBJ2-3; TCRdb's D call of TRBD2 is untestable without DNA. This CDR3 is built from 13 residues. Germline V gene data show CDR1 as SQVTM and CDR2 as ANQGSEA. The CDR3 here is CSVEDGPSDTQYF.

CDR3: CASRTSGIGETQYF. The V and J genes are TRBV5-1 and TRBJ2-5; TCRdb indicates TRBD2, and absent DNA this call remains unverified. This CDR3 region has 14 residues. CDR1 and CDR2 (germline): SGHRS, YFSETQ.

This chain links TRBV29-1 with TRBJ2-2; without DNA, the TCRdb call of TRBD2 cannot be checked. CDR1 SQVTM and CDR2 ANQGSEA come from the germline V gene. CDR3 size: 16 residues. The CDR3 here is CSAYPPSGANTGELFF.

J is TRBJ2-5 and V is TRBV4-1. The CDR3 has 13 residues. Germline V CDR1 and CDR2: MGHRA, YSYEKL. The CDR3 loop is CASSSFRQETQYF.

J is TRBJ2-7 and V is TRBV4-2; TCRdb outputs TRBD1, but without DNA this stays unchecked. CDR1 and CDR2 from the germline V gene are LGHNA and YNFKEQ. The CDR3 is 16 amino acids. The CDR3 protein is CASSQGGTGRTYEQYF.

The chain is built from TRBV7-9 and TRBJ1-1; the TCRdb D gene call, TRBD1, has no DNA to confirm it. The germline CDR1 and CDR2 sequences are SEHNR and FQNEAQ (reference sequence). This CDR3 comprises 15 residues. The CDR3 here is CASSDHRGEKTEAFF. The variable domain in full, completed from reference TRBV7-9 and TRBJ1-1, reads DTGVSQNPRHKITKRGQNVTFRCDPISEHNRLYWYRQTLGQGPEFLTYFQNEAQLEKSRLLSDRFSAERPKGSFSTLEIQRTEQGDSAMYLCASSDHRGEKTEAFFGQGTRLTVV.

The V call is TRBV6-1, the J call TRBJ2-6. This CDR3 spans 18 amino acids. Germline V gene sequence: CDR1 MNHNS, CDR2 SASEGT. CDR3 residues: CASTASWGFISGANVLTF.

The rearrangement joins TRBV24-1 to TRBJ2-7. Germline V gives CDR1 KGHDR, CDR2 SFDVKD. CDR3 size: 12 residues. CDR3 sequence reads: CATSDLEDEQYF.

The rearrangement links TRBV6-5 to TRBJ1-1. The CDR3 runs to 16 residues. Germline CDR1 and CDR2: MNHEY and SVGAGI. The CDR3 loop reads CASRGEVSRLNTEAFF.

The chain employs TRBV14 and TRBJ2-3; the D gene TCRdb calls, TRBD2, cannot be checked with no DNA. The CDR3 has 16 residues. Germline V gene data show CDR1 as SGHDN and CDR2 as FVKESK. Here the CDR3 reads CASSLRTSLSTDTQYF.

The chain joins TRBV5-1 to TRBJ2-1. Germline loops: CDR1 SGHRS, CDR2 YFSETQ. The length of the CDR3 is 13 residues. Here the CDR3 reads CASSPGAAAEQFF.

CDR3: CSAHDRAGEEQYF. This chain links TRBV20-1 with TRBJ2-7; the TCRdb D gene call, TRBD1, has no DNA to confirm it. Germline lookup yields CDR1 DFQATT and CDR2 SNEGSKA (reference sequence). The CDR3 is 13 residues long.